These 23 T cell receptor beta chains were sequenced from one sample in a study of shared clonotypes between healthy human individuals. Profiled with immunoSEQ multiplex PCR; TCRdb holds only in-frame clones, not every one. The data show around 600,000 clones, about 98% seen once. The naive CD8 population came from CD45RO-negative cells selected for CCR7, without terminally differentiated effector memory CD45RA+ cells. Input material: naive CD8+ T cells sorted from blood. The receptors shown here come from a man aged 25 to 40 in good health.

This chain uses TRBV27 with TRBJ2-1; 7 bases are a match to TRBD2. V trimming: 6 bases; J trimming: 6 bases; junction bases outside the gene matches: 11. Germline V gene lookup returns CDR1 MNHEY and CDR2 SMNVEV (reference sequence). The CDR3 contains 15 residues. DNA of the CDR3: TGTGCCAGCAGCTCCGGGACTATGCCCTTCAATGAGCAGTTCTTC. It yields the protein CASSSGTMPFNEQFF.

The rearrangement links TRBV7-9 to TRBJ2-7; the D gene is possibly TRBD2 (5 bases). With 5 bases removed from V and 0 bases from J, the gap between germline ends came to 17 bases. Germline V gene sequence: CDR1 SEHNR, CDR2 FQNEAQ (reference sequence). The CDR3 spans 16 residues. The CDR3 sequence: CASSPNGVTASYEQYF. In DNA, the CDR3 is TGTGCCAGCAGCCCCAACGGGGTAACCGCCTCCTACGAGCAGTACTTC.

Concerning this clone itself: Different DNA sequences within this sample yield the same CDR3. The J gene is TRBJ1-5, the V gene TRBV5-1; D is unresolved. Trimming shortened V by 3 bases and J by 7 bases, and 11 bases separated the two germline ends. Germline V gene sequence: CDR1 SGHRS, CDR2 YFSETQ. The CDR3 loop spans 13 amino acids. CDR3 coding DNA: TGCGCCAGCAGCTCCGGGAACGGACAGCCCCAGCATTTT. It specifies CASSSGNGQPQHF. Together with reference TRBV5-1 and TRBJ1-5, the CDR3 gives the full variable domain: KAGVTQTPRYLIKTRGQQVTLSCSPISGHRSVSWYQQTPGQGLQFLFEYFSETQRNKGNFPGRFSGRQFSNSRSEMNVSTLELGDSALYLCASSSGNGQPQHFGDGTRLSIL.

This chain connects TRBV4-2 to TRBJ2-7; D is tentatively TRBD1 or TRBD2 (6 bases each). Per germline, CDR1 LGHNA and CDR2 YNFKEQ. The CDR3 contains 14 residues. Trimming took off 2 bases at V and 2 bases at J, with 10 bases between the two ends. The chain's CDR3 is CASSQTGGPYEQYF. CDR3 coding DNA: TGTGCCAGCAGCCAAACCGGGGGCCCCTACGAGCAGTACTTC.

This chain joins TRBV7-9 and TRBJ2-1, with D perhaps matching TRBD1 (5 bases). The CDR3 consists of 16 residues. In germline, CDR1 is SEHNR, CDR2 FQNEAQ (reference sequence). V dropped 1 base and J dropped 4 bases, with 14 bases sitting between them. The CDR3 region is CASSLVGHPLYNEQFF. DNA for the CDR3: TGTGCCAGCAGCTTAGTAGGACACCCGCTATACAATGAGCAGTTCTTC.

V gene TRBV4-2 combines with J gene TRBJ2-7, with 13 bases identical to TRBD2. J lost 6 bases, V lost 0 bases, and 5 bases had no gene match. Germline V gives CDR1 LGHNA, CDR2 YNFKEQ. The CDR3 spans 16 residues. The CDR3 sequence: CASSQEVGTSGTEQYF. As DNA, the CDR3 is TGTGCCAGCAGCCAAGAGGTTGGGACTAGCGGGACCGAGCAGTACTTC.

This clone was recorded once. Additional DNA sequences in this sample encode the identical CDR3. The chain has TRBV27 and TRBJ2-1, with a weak D call TRBD1 (5 bases). Germline lookup yields CDR1 MNHEY and CDR2 SMNVEV (reference sequence). CDR3 size: 12 residues. The ends were cut back, 2 bases at V and 8 bases at J, with 7 bases in the middle. CDR3 protein: CASSLIGDEQFF. The CDR3 DNA follows: TGTGCCAGCAGTTTAATAGGGGATGAGCAGTTCTTC.

J is TRBJ2-5 and V is TRBV10-1, with D unresolved. Germline V CDR1 and CDR2: WNHNN, SYGVQD (reference sequence). Trimming took off 0 bases at V and 4 bases at J, with 12 bases between the two ends. The CDR3 consists of 15 residues. The CDR3 bases are TGCGCCAGCAGTGAGTCCGTAGAAGATCTAGAGACCCAGTACTTC. As protein: CASSESVEDLETQYF.

Comments on this clone: Relative to the germline gene, one junction end is altered; a read error may explain this. The chain uses TRBV28 and TRBJ2-1; perhaps TRBD2 as D (6 bases). Germline CDR1 is MDHEN and CDR2 is SYDVKM. The CDR3 runs 11 residues. DNA of the CDR3: TGTGCCAGCAGTTTGTCCGGCGGGATGGTCTTC. It translates to CASSLSGGMVF.

The chain carries TRBV4-3 and TRBJ2-7, with no clear D. Trimming took 0 bases from V and 3 from J, leaving 12 bases between them. Germline lookup yields CDR1 LGHNA and CDR2 YSLEER. This CDR3 contains 15 residues. The CDR3 here is CASSQDPSGYYEQYF. For the CDR3, the DNA is TGCGCCAGCAGCCAAGATCCGTCAGGTTACTACGAGCAGTACTTC.

CDR3 nucleotides: TGTGCCAGCAGCCCGGGACGCGGGAGATCCTACAATGAGCAGTTCTTC. The encoded protein is CASSPGRGRSYNEQFF. The chain combines TRBV25-1 with TRBJ2-1; TRBD2 aligns across 7 bases. There are 16 residues in the CDR3. In germline, CDR1 is MGHDK, CDR2 SYGVNS. The trim removed 6 bases at V and 1 base at J, leaving 9 bases unmatched.

This chain joins TRBV9 and TRBJ1-3; D remains unclear. From germline, CDR1 is SGDLS and CDR2 YYNGEE. V was pared by 4 bases and J by 8 bases, with 13 bases between. CDR3 length: 13 residues. CDR3 region: CASSPLDGDTIYF. CDR3 in DNA: TGTGCCAGCAGCCCGCTGGACGGGGACACCATATATTTT.

The J gene is TRBJ2-3, the V gene TRBV2; D is perhaps TRBD2 (6 bases). Germline V gene lookup returns CDR1 SNHLY and CDR2 FYNNEI. This CDR3 has 13 residues. Deletions cut 11 bases from V and 5 bases from J, with 17 bases between. CDR3 nucleotides: TGTGCCGTCAGCCTTTTGGAGGGAGATACGCAGTATTTT. Protein sequence: CAVSLLEGDTQYF.

The J gene is TRBJ2-5, the V gene TRBV5-6, with 8 bases fitting TRBD1. The CDR3 length is 13 residues. The ends lost 4 bases at V and 3 bases at J; junction bases unmatched: 2. Looked up from germline, CDR1 is SGHDT and CDR2 is YYEEEE. This chain's CDR3 is CASSPTGEETQYF. CDR3 bases: TGTGCCAGCAGCCCGACAGGGGAAGAGACCCAGTACTTC.

This chain connects TRBV12-5 to TRBJ1-2; weak D call: TRBD1 (6 bases). V was shortened by 5 bases and J by 2 bases, with 9 bases between the two germline ends. Germline V gene data show CDR1 as LGHNT and CDR2 as FRNRAP. The length of the CDR3 is 13 residues. The CDR3 reads CASGGDTNYGYTF. The CDR3 nucleotides are TGTGCTAGTGGTGGGGACACGAACTATGGCTACACCTTC. Full variable domain (rest looked up from reference TRBV12-5 and TRBJ1-2): DARVTQTPRHKVTEMGQEVTMRCQPILGHNTVFWYRQTMMQGLELLAYFRNRAPLDDSGMPKDRFSAEMPDATLATLKIQPSEPRDSAVYFCASGGDTNYGYTFGSGTRLTVV.

The rearrangement links TRBV7-9 to TRBJ2-1; D might be TRBD2 (6 bases). Per germline, CDR1 SEHNR and CDR2 FQNEAQ (reference sequence). There are 15 residues in the CDR3. V was shortened by 0 bases and J by 3 bases, with 9 bases between the two germline ends. CDR3 sequence: CASSLARDVYNEQFF. DNA for the CDR3: TGTGCCAGCAGCTTAGCGCGGGATGTCTACAATGAGCAGTTCTTC.

Turning to this clone: An end of the junction does not agree with germline; a read error may underlie this. This chain links TRBV5-4 with TRBJ2-5; no reliable D call. This CDR3 spans 13 amino acids. Per the germline V gene, CDR1 is SGHNT and CDR2 is YYREEE (reference sequence). The CDR3 DNA follows: TGTACCAGCAGCGAAGATATTCAAGAGACCCAGTACTTC. Protein: CTSSEDIQETQYF. Full variable domain (remainder filled in from reference TRBV5-4 and TRBJ2-5): ETGVTQSPTHLIKTRGQQVTLRCSSQSGHNTVSWYQQALGQGPQFIFQYYREEENGRGNFPPRFSGLQFPNYSSELNVNALELDDSALYLCTSSEDIQETQYFGPGTRLLVL.

The rearrangement uses TRBV13 and TRBJ2-1; 10 nucleotides match TRBD2. This CDR3 is 16 amino acids long. Looked up from germline, CDR1 is PRHDT and CDR2 is FYEKMQ (reference sequence). The ends lost 2 bases at V and 7 bases at J; junction bases unmatched: 8. Here the CDR3 reads CASSLLGAGGENEQFF. CDR3 coding DNA: TGTGCCAGCAGCTTACTAGGAGCGGGAGGGGAAAATGAGCAGTTCTTC.

This clone was counted once. J is TRBJ2-1 and V is TRBV29-1, with 11 positions matching TRBD2. Trimming took 4 bases from V and 5 from J; bases not matched to a gene: 7. CDR1 SQVTM and CDR2 ANQGSEA come from the germline V gene. The length of the CDR3 is 15 residues. The CDR3 is CSVGSSGRSHNEQFF. The CDR3 DNA sequence: TGCAGCGTTGGTTCTAGCGGGAGGTCTCACAATGAGCAGTTCTTC.

The rearrangement uses TRBV6-6 and TRBJ1-1, with D perhaps TRBD1 (5 bases). The CDR3 runs 15 residues. Germline V gene lookup returns CDR1 MNHNY and CDR2 SVGAGI (reference sequence). V lost 4 bases and J lost 0, with 12 bases in between. The CDR3 DNA reads as TGTGCCAGCAGTTCTAGGGACCTAGTGAACACTGAAGCTTTCTTT. It codes for CASSSRDLVNTEAFF.

The J gene is TRBJ2-7, the V gene TRBV5-4, with 10 nucleotides matching TRBD2. Germline-derived CDR1 and CDR2 are SGHNT and YYREEE (reference sequence). J lost 4 bases, V lost 4 bases, and 11 bases had no gene match. The CDR3 is 16 residues long. Here the CDR3 DNA reads TGTGCCAGCAGCCTGACTAGCGGGTCCCTGTCGTACGAGCAGTACTTC. Protein sequence: CASSLTSGSLSYEQYF.

Remarks on this clone: The sample has other DNA sequences that encode this CDR3 too. The V call is TRBV28, the J call TRBJ2-7; D uncertain. V lost 3 bases, J lost 7 bases, and 4 bases lay in between. Germline CDR1 MDHEN, CDR2 SYDVKM. This CDR3 is 10 amino acids long. CDR3 protein: CASSFGEQYF. The DNA for the CDR3 is TGTGCCAGCAGTTTCGGGGAGCAGTACTTC.

The chain links TRBV5-4 to TRBJ2-7; 9 bases line up with TRBD2. V gave up 2 bases and J gave up 2 bases; unmatched junction bases: 8. CDR1 SGHNT and CDR2 YYREEE come from the germline V gene (reference sequence). This CDR3 has 16 amino acids. The CDR3 protein is CASSFPLAGGPYEQYF. CDR3 DNA sequence: TGTGCCAGCAGCTTCCCTTTGGCGGGAGGGCCCTACGAGCAGTACTTC.